The 2 T cell receptor beta chains reported below all come from one sample, sequenced in a study of T cell responses to AZD1222 COVID-19 vaccine. Profiling relied on immunoSEQ multiplex PCR, and the TCRdb table lists in-frame clones only, not all of them. The sample carries approximately 190,000 clones, roughly 93% recorded once. The specimen comprised peripheral blood, sampled on day 0 of AZD1222 vaccination. These receptors came from an adult in good health.

This clone has only one observation. The CDR3 nucleotides are TGTGCCAGTACCCGGCGGGGTGACTATGGCTACACCTTC. This sequence encodes CASTRRGDYGYTF. The rearrangement uses TRBV19 and TRBJ1-2; D gene ambiguous. The CDR3 is made up of 13 amino acids. Trimming took off 7 bases at V and 3 bases at J, with 12 bases between the two ends. The germline V gene has CDR1 LNHDA and CDR2 SQIVND (reference sequence).

This clone was detected only a few times. The gene calls are TRBV25-1 and TRBJ2-7; TRBD2 agrees at 8 bases. The CDR3 covers 14 residues. The germline gives CDR1 MGHDK, CDR2 SYGVNS. Trimming took 7 bases from V and 5 from J; bases not matched to a gene: 10. Written as DNA, the CDR3 is TGTGCCAGCATATCCGGGACTAGTAGTAACGAGCAGTACTTC. As protein: CASISGTSSNEQYF.